The 27 T cell receptor beta chains listed next were all sequenced from one sample in a study of regulatory T cells in long-lasting Graves disease. Noted time point: persistent/refractory GD, antithyroid drugs over 5 years with positive TRAb. Extracted RNA from PBMCs served as the source of the TCR library. The authors built TCR beta libraries using iRepertoire HTBI primers and Arm-PCR of CDR3 regions. TCRdb reprocessed the multiplex PCR reads with MiXCR, giving one entry per CDR3 protein. This sample has some 420,000 distinct CDR3 sequences, with 22% found just once. Here the sequenced sample was peripheral blood mononuclear cells (PBMCs), taken when the disease was refractory, from a patient treated with antithyroid drugs. The origin of the receptors is a female donor with Graves disease.

Worth noting for this clonotype: Germline is not matched at one junction end, which may reflect a read error. The J gene is TRBJ2-7, the V gene TRBV29-1; the D gene is possibly TRBD2 (5 bases). Germline values: CDR1 SQVTM, CDR2 ANQGSEA. The CDR3 length is 11 residues. Written as DNA, the CDR3 is TGCAGCGTTGTCCTCTCGGGATCAGAGGTCTTC. It encodes CSVVLSGSEVF.

This rearrangement joins TRBV6-5 to TRBJ1-5; TRBD1 agrees at 9 bases. Germline V gene sequence: CDR1 MNHEY, CDR2 SVGAGI. J was trimmed by 7 bases and V by 3 bases; bases with no gene match: 10. This CDR3 has 16 amino acids. The CDR3 DNA reads TGTGCCAGCAGTTATCTCCCGGGACAGGGATACCAGCCCCAGCATTTT. Its protein is CASSYLPGQGYQPQHF.

Many counts were recorded for this clonotype. The chain links TRBV15 to TRBJ1-5; no reliable D call. Germline V gives CDR1 LNHNV, CDR2 YYDKDF (reference sequence). With 4 bases removed from V and 7 bases from J, the gap between germline ends came to 17 bases. This CDR3 region has 15 residues. The CDR3 sequence: CATSTRAGISQPQHF. The CDR3, as DNA: TGTGCCACCAGCACAAGAGCGGGGATAAGCCAGCCCCAGCATTTT.

The sample holds many counts of this clonotype. The genes are TRBV6-1 and TRBJ2-2; D ambiguous. The CDR3 runs to 15 residues. Germline V gene lookup returns CDR1 MNHNS and CDR2 SASEGT. V shed 2 bases and J shed 3 bases, with 10 bases lying between them. The CDR3 reads CASSEPGVDTGELFF. CDR3 coding DNA: TGTGCCAGCAGTGAACCAGGTGTGGACACCGGGGAGCTGTTTTTT.

Ten or more counts support this clonotype. The V and J genes are TRBV20-1 and TRBJ2-7; tentatively, D is TRBD2 (7 bases). Germline assignment: CDR1 DFQATT and CDR2 SNEGSKA (reference sequence). This CDR3 region has 12 residues. The ends were cut back, 1 base at V and 5 bases at J, with 9 bases in the middle. CDR3 region: CSARAGGDEQYF. CDR3 bases: TGCAGTGCTAGAGCGGGGGGCGACGAGCAGTACTTC.

The chain couples TRBV20-1 to TRBJ1-2, with 7 positions matching TRBD1. The CDR3 totals 15 residues. J lost 3 bases, V lost 5 bases, and 12 bases had no gene match. Germline CDR1 DFQATT, CDR2 SNEGSKA (reference sequence). CDR3 sequence reads: CSARDRAFVDYGYTF. The DNA for the CDR3 is TGCAGTGCTCGGGACAGAGCCTTCGTGGACTATGGCTACACCTTC.

This clonotype was seen ten or more times. The genes are TRBV7-6 and TRBJ1-4; D call uncertain. Trimming pared 1 base from V and 11 bases from J, leaving 17 bases between. The V gene's germline CDR1 is SGHVS and CDR2 FNYEAQ. This CDR3 spans 15 amino acids. Here the CDR3 DNA reads TGTGCCAGCAGCTTAGAACGGGCAGCGCCCGGGAAACTGTTTTTT. The encoded protein is CASSLERAAPGKLFF.

This clonotype appeared many times. The rearrangement uses TRBV6-5 and TRBJ1-1, with D perhaps TRBD1 (5 bases). The germline CDR1 and CDR2 sequences are MNHEY and SVGAGI. Trimming shortened V by 2 bases and J by 3 bases, and 10 bases separated the two germline ends. This CDR3 region has 14 residues. The chain's CDR3 is CASSYTQGYTEAFF. The CDR3 nucleotides are TGTGCCAGCAGTTACACCCAGGGATACACTGAAGCTTTCTTT.

Notes on this clonotype: One base away lies a much larger clone, so this may be a sequencing read error. CDR3 DNA sequence: TGTGCCATCAGGAGAGACAAGGGTAGGGGGTACGAGCAGTACTTC. Translated, it gives CAIRRDKGRGYEQYF. This rearrangement joins TRBV10-3 to TRBJ2-7; TRBD1 might be the D (6 bases). This CDR3 has 15 residues. CDR1 is ENHRY and CDR2 is SYGVKD in the germline V gene. V was pared by 6 bases and J by 4 bases, with 19 bases between.

This clonotype was found a few times. This chain connects TRBV9 to TRBJ2-7, with unresolved D. CDR3 length: 12 amino acids. CDR1 SGDLS and CDR2 YYNGEE come from the germline V gene. Trimming pared 6 bases from V and 0 bases from J, leaving 7 bases between. CDR3 loop: CASTRRSYEQYF. The CDR3 nucleotides read TGTGCCAGCACCCGACGCTCCTACGAGCAGTACTTC.

The V call is TRBV30, the J call TRBJ2-5, with a weak D call TRBD1 (5 bases). Germline V CDR1 and CDR2: GTSNPN, SVGIG (reference sequence). Trimming shortened V by 3 bases and J by 1 base, and 9 bases separated the two germline ends. The CDR3 runs 13 residues. The CDR3 coding sequence is TGTGCCTGGAGCAAGGGGCTCCAAGAGACCCAGTACTTC. This codes for CAWSKGLQETQYF.

This clonotype occurred a few times. V is TRBV6-1 and J is TRBJ2-2; D is unclear. V was pared by 5 bases and J by 1 base, with 14 bases between. From germline, CDR1 is MNHNS and CDR2 SASEGT. The CDR3 has 16 residues. CDR3 in DNA: TGTGCCAGCAGTACGCCTCTTTCGGGGAACACCGGGGAGCTGTTTTTT. It codes for CASSTPLSGNTGELFF.

The chain combines TRBV27 with TRBJ1-5; 7 bases match TRBD1. CDR3 length: 14 amino acids. CDR1 and CDR2 from the germline V gene are MNHEY and SMNVEV (reference sequence). Losses at the gene ends were 8 bases for V and 7 bases for J; bases not matched to a gene: 11. The chain's CDR3 is CASSTDRVGQPQHF. CDR3 DNA: TGTGCCAGCTCAACCGACAGGGTCGGGCAGCCCCAGCATTTT.

This clonotype has a handful of counts. The CDR3: CAWKSGLSGYGYTF. The CDR3 nucleotides read TGTGCCTGGAAATCAGGGCTTAGTGGCTATGGCTACACCTTC. J is TRBJ1-2 and V is TRBV30, with D perhaps matching TRBD1 (5 bases). Trimming cost V 4 bases and J 4 bases, with 16 bases left between them. Germline V CDR1 and CDR2: GTSNPN, SVGIG (reference sequence). There are 14 residues in the CDR3.

This clonotype occurred a few times. This sequence joins TRBV9 and TRBJ1-1, with 10 bases aligning to TRBD1. CDR1 and CDR2 (germline): SGDLS, YYNGEE. The CDR3 is 17 amino acids. With V trimmed by 0 bases and J by 1 base, 6 bases remained unmatched. The CDR3 sequence: CASSVAGQGSANTEAFF. CDR3 bases: TGTGCCAGCAGCGTAGCGGGACAGGGGTCGGCGAACACTGAAGCTTTCTTT.

There are many counts of this clonotype. This rearrangement joins TRBV6-5 to TRBJ2-5, with 9 bases fitting TRBD1. Trimming removed 2 bases from V and 5 bases from J; junction bases left unmatched: 6. The V gene's germline CDR1 is MNHEY and CDR2 SVGAGI. The CDR3 runs to 15 residues. CDR3 coding DNA: TGTGCCAGCAGTTACCTACTGACAGGGGGTGAGACCCAGTACTTC. As protein: CASSYLLTGGETQYF.

The V and J genes are TRBV19 and TRBJ1-1; tentatively, D is TRBD1 (6 bases). The germline V gene has CDR1 LNHDA and CDR2 SQIVND (reference sequence). Trimming removed 4 bases from V and 6 bases from J, with 21 bases in between. This CDR3 contains 16 residues. The chain's CDR3 is CASSTRPFWGQAEAFF. The CDR3 nucleotides are TGTGCCAGTAGTACAAGGCCGTTTTGGGGGCAGGCTGAAGCTTTCTTT.

This chain links TRBV29-1 with TRBJ2-3; D perhaps matches TRBD1 (6 bases). V was pared by 7 bases and J by 7 bases, with 12 bases between. Germline CDR1 SQVTM, CDR2 ANQGSEA. The length of the CDR3 is 11 residues. The CDR3 sequence is CSGKQGNTQYF. The CDR3 nucleotides are TGCAGCGGCAAACAGGGTAATACGCAGTATTTT.

This clonotype has ten or more counts. The rearrangement links TRBV30 to TRBJ1-5, with 8 bases that match TRBD1. CDR1 is GTSNPN, CDR2 SVGIG, per germline (reference sequence). V shed 0 bases and J 7 bases; nucleotides not matched to a gene: 2. The CDR3 covers 13 residues. The chain's CDR3 is CAWSVQGDQPQHF. CDR3 bases: TGTGCCTGGAGTGTACAGGGGGACCAGCCCCAGCATTTT.

This clonotype appeared many times. V usage is TRBV12-5 and J usage is TRBJ1-2; no clear D gene. The V end lost 4 bases, the J end lost 10 bases, and 10 bases lay between the germline ends. Germline V gene data show CDR1 as LGHNT and CDR2 as FRNRAP. This CDR3 contains 11 residues. The CDR3 DNA reads TGTGCTAGTGGTTGGATGGGAGACTACACCTTC. It specifies CASGWMGDYTF.

This clonotype was seen a few times. The CDR3: CSARDGQPQHF. The DNA for the CDR3 is TGCAGTGCCCGGGACGGGCAGCCCCAGCATTTT. The chain couples TRBV20-1 to TRBJ1-5; tentatively, D is TRBD1 (5 bases). Trimming removed 6 bases from V and 7 bases from J, with 10 bases in between. This CDR3 is built from 11 residues. In germline, CDR1 is DFQATT, CDR2 SNEGSKA (reference sequence).

This clonotype was counted ten times or more. V usage is TRBV6-1 and J usage is TRBJ1-1; 7 bases line up with TRBD1. The germline CDR1 and CDR2 sequences are MNHNS and SASEGT. The V and J ends lost 6 bases and 4 bases, in that order; junction bases with no gene match: 14. The CDR3 is made up of 16 amino acids. CDR3 DNA sequence: TGTGCCAGCAGCGCGCTTTACAGGGGCAGCGGCACTGAAGCTTTCTTT. Residues: CASSALYRGSGTEAFF.

The chain uses TRBV4-1 and TRBJ1-1, with 11 bases lining up with TRBD1. With V trimmed by 1 base and J by 6 bases, 7 bases remained unmatched. This CDR3 spans 16 amino acids. Germline V gene lookup returns CDR1 MGHRA and CDR2 YSYEKL. This CDR3 reads CASSQGGTGGRAEAFF. The CDR3 bases are TGCGCCAGCAGCCAAGGAGGGACAGGGGGGCGGGCTGAAGCTTTCTTT.

The V gene is TRBV15, the J gene TRBJ2-5; TRBD2 matches 9 bases. V was clipped by 3 bases and J by 2 bases; unmatched bases: 4. Per the germline V gene, CDR1 is LNHNV and CDR2 is YYDKDF (reference sequence). The CDR3 is 15 residues long. The CDR3 DNA sequence: TGTGCCACCAGCAGGAAGAGCGGGGGGCAAGAGACCCAGTACTTC. Its translation: CATSRKSGGQETQYF.

A note on this clonotype: Compared with germline, one end of the junction differs, possibly owing to a read error. V and J are TRBV5-5 and TRBJ1-2; 7 positions agree with TRBD1. The CDR3 has 16 amino acids. Germline V CDR1 and CDR2: SGHKS, YYEKEE (reference sequence). The CDR3 region is CANSGRTGPANYGYTF. The CDR3 DNA sequence: TGTGCCAACAGCGGACGGACAGGTCCTGCTAACTATGGCTACACCTTC.

The J gene is TRBJ2-3, the V gene TRBV12-3 or TRBV12-4; no clear D. The V end lost 8 bases, the J end lost 1 base, and 16 bases lay between the germline ends. This CDR3 spans 15 amino acids. This CDR3 is CASGPTVIRTDTQYF. The CDR3 region has the DNA TGTGCCAGCGGCCCCACAGTAATTCGCACAGATACGCAGTATTTT.

This clonotype turned up a few times. This chain links TRBV20-1 with TRBJ2-3; TRBD2 agrees at 14 bases. The length of the CDR3 is 18 residues. J lost 0 bases, V lost 6 bases, and 11 bases had no gene match. Germline V CDR1 and CDR2: DFQATT, SNEGSKA (reference sequence). CDR3 region: CSAGGLAGETSSTDTQYF. In DNA, the CDR3 is TGCAGTGCCGGGGGACTAGCGGGGGAGACTTCGAGCACAGATACGCAGTATTTT.